This passage covers 18 T cell receptor beta chains from one sample sequenced in a study of T cells in Graves' hyperthyroidism and ophthalmopathy. RNA transcripts were the template for amplifying TCR beta CDR3 regions. The study used the HTBI primer set for a first-round RT-PCR of the TCR CDR3. Each CDR3 protein is one row after TCRdb ran MiXCR on the multiplex PCR reads. The sample comprises about 52,000 distinct CDR3 sequences, 48% of which are singletons, and approximately 9.1% rests with the top ten. What was sequenced was blood. Receptors were obtained from a woman between 50 and 59 years old with Graves' ophthalmopathy.

The J gene is TRBJ1-2, the V gene TRBV6-1; the match to TRBD1 covers 7 bases. Germline V gene lookup returns CDR1 MNHNS and CDR2 SASEGT. CDR3 length: 16 amino acids. V trimming: 3 bases; J trimming: 3 bases; junction bases outside the gene matches: 10. The CDR3 is CASSDSTGRIDYGYTF. The CDR3 coding sequence is TGTGCCAGCAGTGACTCGACAGGGCGTATAGACTATGGCTACACCTTC.

A word on this clonotype: This may come from a read error, since a much larger clone is one base off. The chain couples TRBV6-5 to TRBJ1-1; tentative D call: TRBD1 (5 bases). The CDR3 totals 14 residues. V was clipped by 7 bases and J by 11 bases, with 23 bases between them. Germline assignment: CDR1 MNHEY and CDR2 SVGAGI. This chain's CDR3 is CASTLHRGGETAFF. CDR3 coding DNA: TGTGCCAGCACCCTCCATCGGGGGGGGGAGACGGCTTTCTTT.

This clonotype was seen just once. The chain uses TRBV29-1 and TRBJ2-1, with D maybe TRBD2 (6 bases). The CDR3 is 15 residues long. CDR1 and CDR2 from the germline V gene are SQVTM and ANQGSEA. Trimming shortened V by 6 bases and J by 12 bases, and 27 bases separated the two germline ends. The CDR3 protein is CSVIGGETYTDTQFF. As DNA, the CDR3 is TGCAGCGTGATAGGAGGGGAGACCTACACAGATACGCAGTTCTTC.

This clonotype was observed many times. The rearrangement links TRBV20-1 to TRBJ2-3; a weak D match, TRBD2 (5 bases). Germline V gene data show CDR1 as DFQATT and CDR2 as SNEGSKA (reference sequence). The CDR3 has 10 residues. The germline V and J ends were trimmed by 4 bases and 6 bases, with 5 bases remaining between them. In DNA form, the CDR3 reads TGCAGTGCTACGGGGGATACGCAGTATTTT. Amino acid sequence: CSATGDTQYF.

Of note for this clonotype: This clone may be a read error of a much larger clone one base away. The genes are TRBV12-3 or TRBV12-4 and TRBJ2-7; 7 bases agree with TRBD2. This CDR3 has 14 amino acids. The CDR3: CASSFADGDYERYF. DNA of the CDR3: TGTGCCAGCAGTTTTGCGGACGGGGACTACGAGCGGTACTTC.

The chain carries TRBV24-1 and TRBJ2-3; 10 nucleotides line up with TRBD1. The trim removed 8 bases at V and 5 bases at J, leaving 12 bases unmatched. CDR3 length: 16 residues. Germline V gene sequence: CDR1 KGHDR, CDR2 SFDVKD. This CDR3 reads CATTSGTGALGDTQYF. As DNA, the CDR3 is TGTGCCACCACGTCCGGGACAGGGGCCTTGGGAGATACGCAGTATTTT.

In this sample, this clonotype turned up many times. This chain connects TRBV3-1 to TRBJ2-7; 8 nucleotides align to TRBD1. Looked up from germline, CDR1 is LGHDT and CDR2 is YNNKEL (reference sequence). There are 13 residues in the CDR3. Losses at the gene ends were 0 bases for V and 12 bases for J; bases not matched to a gene: 7. The CDR3 region is CASSQDSGQVRYF. The CDR3 bases are TGTGCCAGCAGCCAAGATTCGGGACAGGTCAGGTACTTC.

This clonotype was counted many times. The CDR3, as DNA: TGCAGTGCACCCATGGGGGTCACCTACGAGCAGTACTTC. Its translation: CSAPMGVTYEQYF. The chain carries TRBV20-1 and TRBJ2-7, with D tentatively TRBD1 or TRBD2 (5 bases each). The germline V gene has CDR1 DFQATT and CDR2 SNEGSKA (reference sequence). The CDR3 runs 13 residues. The V gene lost 6 bases and the J gene lost 2 bases, with 14 bases spanning the gap.

This chain joins TRBV7-9 and TRBJ1-4; no clear D. This CDR3 is built from 16 residues. V was shortened by 5 bases and J by 1 base, with 14 bases between the two germline ends. Germline CDR1 SEHNR, CDR2 FQNEAQ (reference sequence). The CDR3 loop reads CASSHPLVETNEKLFF. Written as DNA, the CDR3 is TGTGCCAGCAGCCACCCCTTGGTGGAAACTAATGAAAAACTGTTTTTT.

This clonotype was observed at least ten times. The chain couples TRBV6-1 to TRBJ1-2; D gene unclear. Germline loops: CDR1 MNHNS, CDR2 SASEGT. Trimming pared 8 bases from V and 4 bases from J, leaving 8 bases between. The CDR3 is 11 residues long. This CDR3 reads CASLAGYGYTF. The CDR3 DNA reads as TGTGCCAGCCTGGCCGGCTATGGCTACACCTTC.

This clonotype was seen many times. This chain uses TRBV5-6 with TRBJ2-1, with 9 bases lining up with TRBD2. There are 15 residues in the CDR3. Germline trimming cut 3 bases from V and 5 bases from J; bases unmatched to any gene: 6. Germline V lookup: CDR1 SGHDT, CDR2 YYEEEE. Here the CDR3 DNA reads TGTGCCAGCAGCTGGCCCGGGACTAGCAACAATGAGCAGTTCTTC. As protein: CASSWPGTSNNEQFF.

The chain couples TRBV29-1 to TRBJ1-5; a weak D match, TRBD1 (5 bases). The CDR3 loop spans 13 amino acids. V lost 6 bases, J lost 5 bases, and 14 bases lay in between. Germline assignment: CDR1 SQVTM and CDR2 ANQGSEA. The CDR3 region is CSVGRGVDQPQHF. The CDR3 DNA follows: TGCAGCGTGGGACGGGGGGTCGATCAGCCCCAGCATTTT.

This clonotype was seen at least ten times. This chain joins TRBV4-2 and TRBJ2-1; no definite D call. CDR1 and CDR2 (germline): LGHNA, YNFKEQ. Trimming shortened V by 1 base and J by 7 bases, and 8 bases separated the two germline ends. The CDR3 has 13 residues. The CDR3 region is CASSQGQINEQFF. The CDR3 DNA reads TGTGCCAGCAGCCAAGGCCAGATAAATGAGCAGTTCTTC.

This clonotype is classed as medium-sized. The chain employs TRBV24-1 and TRBJ2-1; D gene ambiguous. Trimming shortened V by 6 bases and J by 4 bases, and 3 bases separated the two germline ends. There are 11 residues in the CDR3. Germline CDR1 reads KGHDR; CDR2 reads SFDVKD. CDR3: CATSRYNEQFF. CDR3 DNA: TGTGCCACCAGTAGGTACAATGAGCAGTTCTTC.

In the case of this clonotype: At one boundary the junction diverges from the germline segment, which might be a read error. The V and J genes are TRBV2 and TRBJ2-2; maybe TRBD2 (5 bases). Germline CDR1 reads SNHLY; CDR2 reads FYNNEI. CDR3 length: 12 amino acids. The CDR3 spells CASSEGPGELLF. The CDR3 nucleotides read TGTGCCAGCAGTGAGGGCCCCGGGGAGCTGCTCTTT.

The J gene is TRBJ2-5, the V gene TRBV20-1, with D tentatively TRBD1 or TRBD2 (5 bases each). This CDR3 is built from 15 residues. V dropped 0 bases and J dropped 1 base, with 12 bases sitting between them. Germline-derived CDR1 and CDR2 are DFQATT and SNEGSKA (reference sequence). CDR3 protein: CSARDDPGRQETQYF. CDR3 bases: TGCAGTGCTAGAGATGACCCGGGGCGCCAAGAGACCCAGTACTTC.

This clonotype was counted many times. The J gene is TRBJ2-2, the V gene TRBV6-4; D call uncertain. Germline CDR1 reads MRHNA; CDR2 reads SNTAGT. The CDR3 is made up of 11 amino acids. Between the trimmed V and J ends, which lost 7 bases and 4 bases, there was a span of 4 bases. Here the CDR3 reads CASNSTGELFF. In nucleotides, the CDR3 is TGTGCCAGCAATTCCACCGGGGAGCTGTTTTTT.

The chain couples TRBV6-6 to TRBJ2-5; the D gene is possibly TRBD2 (6 bases). Germline V gene sequence: CDR1 MNHNY, CDR2 SVGAGI (reference sequence). The CDR3 length is 18 residues. The ends were cut back, 2 bases at V and 2 bases at J, with 21 bases in the middle. The DNA of the CDR3 is TGTGCCAGCAGTTACCTACAACCAGGGTGGAGGGGTCAAGAGACCCAGTACTTC. Translation gives CASSYLQPGWRGQETQYF.